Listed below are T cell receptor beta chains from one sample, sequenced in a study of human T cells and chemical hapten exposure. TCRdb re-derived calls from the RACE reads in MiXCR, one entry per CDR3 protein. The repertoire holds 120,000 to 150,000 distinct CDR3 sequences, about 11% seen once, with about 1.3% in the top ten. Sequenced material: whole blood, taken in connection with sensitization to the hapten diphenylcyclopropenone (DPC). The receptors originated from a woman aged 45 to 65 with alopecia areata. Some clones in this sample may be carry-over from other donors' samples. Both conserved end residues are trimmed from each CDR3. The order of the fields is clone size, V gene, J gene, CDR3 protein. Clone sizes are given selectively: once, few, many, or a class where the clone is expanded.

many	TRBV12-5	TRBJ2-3	ASGSTDTDTQY
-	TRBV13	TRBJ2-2	ASSYYRGRTGELF
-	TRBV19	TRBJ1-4	ASGGTLNEKLF
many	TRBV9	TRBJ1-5	ASSARLGQPQH
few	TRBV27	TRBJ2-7	ASSTFESGRFYEQY
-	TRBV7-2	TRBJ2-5	ASSRKAGAETQY
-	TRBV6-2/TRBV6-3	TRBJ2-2	ASSYFPPGVGNTGELF
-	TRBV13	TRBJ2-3	ASSSGTSGFGEDTQY
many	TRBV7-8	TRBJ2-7	ASSPAGLREQY
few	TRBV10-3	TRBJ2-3	AISEGGTGGTDTQY
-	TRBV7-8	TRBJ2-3	ASSSGNRGPDTQY
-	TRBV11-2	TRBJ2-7	ASSFGQGPSYEQY
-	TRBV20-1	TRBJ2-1	SAQREWSYNEQF
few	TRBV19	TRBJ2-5	ARHRGRNSISGETQY
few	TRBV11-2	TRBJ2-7	ASSSPRMSSYEQY
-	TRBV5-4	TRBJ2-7	ASSLAAGESYEQY
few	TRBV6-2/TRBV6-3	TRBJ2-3	ASSSRGGGMDTQY
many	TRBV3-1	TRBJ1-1	ASSLQTGNTEAF
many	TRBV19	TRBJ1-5	ASNLRSNQPQH
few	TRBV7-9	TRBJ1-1	ASSLAAGTEAF
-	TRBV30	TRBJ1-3	AWSASYGNTIY
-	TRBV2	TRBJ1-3	ASRMTGHKSSGNTIY
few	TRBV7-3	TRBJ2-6	ASSSGPSGANVLT
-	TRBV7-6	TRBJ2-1	ASSLAGGWNEQF
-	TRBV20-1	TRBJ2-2	SAHRPGELF
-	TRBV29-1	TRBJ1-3	SVEEGSIY
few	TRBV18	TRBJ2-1	ASSPDIYNEQF
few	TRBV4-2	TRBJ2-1	ASSRLATSYNEQF
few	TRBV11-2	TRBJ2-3	ASSRGLAGGSTDTQY
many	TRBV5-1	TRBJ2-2	ASSLEWPGGTGELF
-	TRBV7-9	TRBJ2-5	ASSSGGMYQETQY
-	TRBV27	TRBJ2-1	ASSLSTSSVRNEQF